The rows below give T cell receptor beta chains drawn from one sample of a study of cytomegalovirus exposure and HLA in healthy donors. Assay: immunoSEQ multiplex PCR; the TCRdb copy retains only in-frame clones and omits some. The sample's table shows about 51,000 clones. Sequencing was performed on PBMCs. Receptor source: a female donor in good health and CMV-seronegative. Both conserved end residues are part of each CDR3. The D gene is left open where the match is weak.

v_gene: TRBV4-2; d_gene: -; j_gene: TRBJ2-3; CDR3aa: CASSQEARGSGTDTQYF; CDR3nt: TGTGCCAGCAGCCAAGAAGCCCGCGGTAGCGGAACAGATACGCAGTATTTT
v_gene: TRBV18; d_gene: -; j_gene: TRBJ1-5; CDR3aa: CASSTGWNQPQHF; CDR3nt: TGTGCCAGCTCTACAGGGTGGAATCAGCCCCAGCATTTT
v_gene: TRBV19; d_gene: TRBD1; j_gene: TRBJ1-5; CDR3aa: CASLDRGGNQPQHF; CDR3nt: TGTGCCAGTCTCGACAGGGGTGGCAATCAGCCCCAGCATTTT
v_gene: TRBV6-6; d_gene: TRBD1; j_gene: TRBJ1-5; CDR3aa: CASRGTENQPQHF; CDR3nt: TGTGCCAGCAGGGGGACAGAGAATCAGCCCCAGCATTTT
v_gene: TRBV29-1; d_gene: TRBD1; j_gene: TRBJ1-1; CDR3aa: CSVVRTGAEAFF; CDR3nt: TGCAGCGTTGTTCGGACAGGGGCGGAAGCTTTCTTT
v_gene: TRBV30; d_gene: -; j_gene: TRBJ2-3; CDR3aa: CAWRATGTDTQYF; CDR3nt: TGTGCCTGGAGGGCGACTGGCACAGATACGCAGTATTTT
v_gene: TRBV29-1; d_gene: TRBD1; j_gene: TRBJ1-2; CDR3aa: CSVQPGQGADGYTF; CDR3nt: TGCAGCGTTCAACCGGGACAGGGGGCAGATGGCTACACCTTC
v_gene: TRBV7-2; d_gene: -; j_gene: TRBJ1-2; CDR3aa: CASRTGTSNYGYTF; CDR3nt: TGTGCCAGCAGAACCGGGACATCTAACTATGGCTACACCTTC
v_gene: TRBV5-6; d_gene: TRBD1; j_gene: TRBJ1-1; CDR3aa: CASNRQGMNTEAFF; CDR3nt: TGTGCCAGCAACAGACAGGGAATGAACACTGAAGCTTTCTTT
v_gene: TRBV14; d_gene: -; j_gene: TRBJ2-2; CDR3aa: CASKTVNTGELFF; CDR3nt: TGTGCCAGCAAAACGGTGAACACCGGGGAGCTGTTTTTT
v_gene: TRBV10-2; d_gene: -; j_gene: TRBJ1-1; CDR3aa: CASRARGDTEAFF; CDR3nt: TGCGCCAGCAGGGCTCGGGGGGACACTGAAGCTTTCTTT
v_gene: TRBV10-3; d_gene: TRBD2; j_gene: TRBJ2-1; CDR3aa: CAISGPGLALDEQFF; CDR3nt: TGTGCCATCAGCGGACCGGGACTAGCGCTGGATGAGCAGTTCTTC
v_gene: TRBV7-8; d_gene: TRBD2; j_gene: TRBJ2-7; CDR3aa: CASSFGQREPYF; CDR3nt: TGTGCCAGCAGCTTCGGCCAGCGGGAGCCGTACTTC
v_gene: TRBV20-1; d_gene: -; j_gene: TRBJ2-3; CDR3aa: CSAASEDTQYF; CDR3nt: TGCAGTGCTGCTAGCGAAGATACGCAGTATTTT
v_gene: TRBV15; d_gene: TRBD2; j_gene: TRBJ2-4; CDR3aa: CATSRGALAGGGKNIQYF; CDR3nt: TGTGCCACCAGCAGAGGGGCCCTAGCGGGAGGGGGCAAAAACATTCAGTACTTC
v_gene: TRBV4-2; d_gene: TRBD1; j_gene: TRBJ2-7; CDR3aa: CASSPSADRGFEYEQYF; CDR3nt: TGTGCCAGCAGCCCAAGCGCGGACAGGGGATTCGAGTACGAGCAGTACTTC
v_gene: TRBV5-4; d_gene: -; j_gene: TRBJ2-5; CDR3aa: CASSTWTDQETQYF; CDR3nt: TGTGCCAGCAGCACCTGGACAGATCAAGAGACCCAGTACTTC
v_gene: TRBV30; d_gene: TRBD1; j_gene: TRBJ1-2; CDR3aa: CAWSQTAGTGGKAF; CDR3nt: TGTGCCTGGAGTCAAACAGCCGGGACAGGGGGTAAGGCCTTC
v_gene: TRBV28; d_gene: -; j_gene: TRBJ2-7; CDR3aa: CASSLGLLGDFLSYEQYF; CDR3nt: TGTGCCAGCAGTTTAGGACTGCTGGGGGACTTCTTGAGCTACGAGCAGTACTTC
v_gene: TRBV11-3; d_gene: TRBD2; j_gene: TRBJ2-2; CDR3aa: CASSTVTSGIGAGELFF; CDR3nt: TGTGCCAGCAGCACCGTGACTAGCGGGATAGGAGCCGGGGAGCTGTTTTTT
v_gene: TRBV18; d_gene: -; j_gene: TRBJ1-2; CDR3aa: CASSPKRQERATYGYTF; CDR3nt: TGTGCCAGCTCACCCAAACGACAGGAGAGAGCGACCTATGGCTACACCTTC
v_gene: TRBV5-1; d_gene: -; j_gene: TRBJ1-1; CDR3aa: CASSHGAEGTEAFF; CDR3nt: TGCGCCAGCAGTCACGGGGCGGAGGGCACTGAAGCTTTCTTT
v_gene: TRBV20-1; d_gene: -; j_gene: TRBJ2-5; CDR3aa: CSTENRETQYF; CDR3nt: TGCAGCACCGAAAACAGGGAGACCCAGTACTTC
v_gene: TRBV6-1; d_gene: TRBD1; j_gene: TRBJ2-7; CDR3aa: CASKWTGPYEQYF; CDR3nt: TGTGCCAGCAAATGGACAGGGCCATACGAGCAGTACTTC
v_gene: TRBV27; d_gene: -; j_gene: TRBJ1-4; CDR3aa: CASSLGLGGREKLFF; CDR3nt: TGTGCCAGCAGTTTGGGACTGGGGGGGCGGGAAAAACTGTTTTTT
v_gene: TRBV6-4; d_gene: -; j_gene: TRBJ2-1; CDR3aa: CASSADFYNEQFF; CDR3nt: TGTGCCAGCAGTGCCGACTTTTACAATGAGCAGTTCTTC
v_gene: TRBV30; d_gene: TRBD2; j_gene: TRBJ2-1; CDR3aa: CAWSSPLAGGPNEQFF; CDR3nt: TGTGCCTGGAGTAGCCCCCTAGCGGGAGGGCCCAATGAGCAGTTCTTC
v_gene: TRBV18; d_gene: TRBD2; j_gene: TRBJ2-1; CDR3aa: CASSPIAGVGNEQFF; CDR3nt: TGTGCCAGCTCACCGATAGCGGGGGTAGGGAATGAGCAGTTCTTC
v_gene: TRBV4-1; d_gene: -; j_gene: TRBJ2-7; CDR3aa: CASSQELIFGGYEQYF; CDR3nt: TGCGCCAGCAGCCAAGAATTAATCTTCGGAGGGTACGAGCAGTACTTC
v_gene: TRBV7-9; d_gene: -; j_gene: TRBJ1-2; CDR3aa: CASSLVPQNYGYTF; CDR3nt: TGTGCCAGCAGCTTAGTCCCACAGAACTATGGCTACACCTTC
v_gene: TRBV18; d_gene: TRBD2; j_gene: TRBJ2-3; CDR3aa: CASSPSSGSTDTQYF; CDR3nt: TGTGCCAGCTCACCATCTAGCGGGAGTACAGATACGCAGTATTTT
v_gene: TRBV6-1; d_gene: TRBD1; j_gene: TRBJ2-7; CDR3aa: CASSERPYSTGDDEQYF; CDR3nt: TGTGCCAGCAGTGAAAGGCCTTATTCGACAGGGGACGACGAGCAGTACTTC
v_gene: TRBV30; d_gene: -; j_gene: TRBJ1-6; CDR3aa: CAWSVLRSPLHF; CDR3nt: TGTGCCTGGAGTGTACTGCGATCACCCCTACACTTT
v_gene: TRBV7-9; d_gene: TRBD2; j_gene: TRBJ2-7; CDR3aa: CATRGGRDYEQYF; CDR3nt: TGTGCCACCCGGGGGGGCAGAGACTACGAGCAGTACTTC
v_gene: TRBV5-1; d_gene: TRBD1; j_gene: TRBJ2-5; CDR3aa: CASSPLTGGETQYF; CDR3nt: TGCGCCAGCAGCCCATTGACAGGGGGGGAGACCCAGTACTTC
v_gene: TRBV6-1; d_gene: TRBD2; j_gene: TRBJ2-1; CDR3aa: CASSGLAGDLGSRQFF; CDR3nt: TGTGCCAGCAGTGGTCTAGCGGGGGACCTTGGATCGCGGCAGTTCTTC
v_gene: TRBV5-5; d_gene: -; j_gene: TRBJ1-4; CDR3aa: CASSAQGATNEKLFF; CDR3nt: TGTGCCAGCAGCGCGCAGGGTGCAACTAATGAAAAACTGTTTTTT
v_gene: TRBV15; d_gene: -; j_gene: TRBJ1-1; CDR3aa: CATSRERFSEAFF; CDR3nt: TGTGCCACCAGCAGAGAGAGGTTTTCTGAAGCTTTCTTT
v_gene: TRBV30; d_gene: -; j_gene: TRBJ2-5; CDR3aa: CAWSVLGREETQYF; CDR3nt: TGTGCCTGGAGTGTACTAGGTCGGGAAGAGACCCAGTACTTC
v_gene: TRBV18; d_gene: TRBD2; j_gene: TRBJ2-1; CDR3aa: CASSPKGLAGENEQFF; CDR3nt: TGTGCCAGCTCACCGAAGGGACTAGCGGGAGAAAATGAGCAGTTCTTC
v_gene: TRBV5-6; d_gene: -; j_gene: TRBJ1-2; CDR3aa: CASSLGQGRYTF; CDR3nt: TGTGCCAGCAGCTTGGGTCAGGGCCGCTACACCTTC
v_gene: TRBV4-2; d_gene: TRBD1; j_gene: TRBJ1-5; CDR3aa: CASSQGTGDNQPQHF; CDR3nt: TGTGCCAGCAGCCAAGGGACAGGGGATAATCAGCCCCAGCATTTT
v_gene: TRBV11-3; d_gene: -; j_gene: TRBJ1-3; CDR3aa: CASSQTVAGNTIYF; CDR3nt: TGTGCCAGCAGCCAGACAGTCGCTGGAAACACCATATATTTT
v_gene: TRBV4-2; d_gene: TRBD2; j_gene: TRBJ2-7; CDR3aa: CASSPRLAGAYEQYF; CDR3nt: TGTGCCAGCAGCCCCCGGCTAGCGGGAGCCTACGAGCAGTACTTC
v_gene: TRBV5-1; d_gene: TRBD2; j_gene: TRBJ2-7; CDR3aa: CASSRNVGGGIEQYF; CDR3nt: TGCGCCAGCAGCCGCAACGTGGGCGGGGGGATCGAGCAGTACTTC
v_gene: TRBV6-5; d_gene: TRBD1; j_gene: TRBJ1-2; CDR3aa: CASIQDRVGYGYTF; CDR3nt: TGTGCCAGCATCCAGGACAGGGTGGGCTATGGCTACACCTTC
v_gene: TRBV5-4; d_gene: TRBD1; j_gene: TRBJ2-7; CDR3aa: CASSSGGQGAYEQYF; CDR3nt: TGTGCCAGCAGCTCAGGCGGGCAGGGGGCCTACGAGCAGTACTTC
v_gene: TRBV4-1; d_gene: -; j_gene: TRBJ2-6; CDR3aa: CASSQFQVLTGANVLTF; CDR3nt: TGCGCCAGCAGCCAATTTCAAGTCCTAACTGGGGCCAACGTCCTGACTTTC
v_gene: TRBV11-3; d_gene: TRBD1; j_gene: TRBJ2-4; CDR3aa: CASSSGTGILGIQYF; CDR3nt: TGTGCCAGCAGCTCCGGGACAGGTATTTTAGGCATTCAGTACTTC
v_gene: TRBV30; d_gene: -; j_gene: TRBJ1-1; CDR3aa: CAWSPGPSQNTEAFF; CDR3nt: TGTGCCTGGAGTCCGGGTCCATCCCAGAACACTGAAGCTTTCTTT
v_gene: TRBV19; d_gene: -; j_gene: TRBJ1-1; CDR3aa: CASHLGVNTEAFF; CDR3nt: TGTGCCAGTCACCTAGGGGTGAACACTGAAGCTTTCTTT
v_gene: TRBV30; d_gene: -; j_gene: TRBJ1-6; CDR3aa: CAWSGQDNSPLHF; CDR3nt: TGTGCCTGGAGTGGACAGGATAATTCACCCCTCCACTTT
v_gene: TRBV18; d_gene: TRBD2; j_gene: TRBJ2-1; CDR3aa: CASSPGLAFNEQFF; CDR3nt: TGTGCCAGCTCACCGGGACTAGCCTTCAATGAGCAGTTCTTC
v_gene: TRBV9; d_gene: TRBD1; j_gene: TRBJ1-1; CDR3aa: CASSAGDRMDTEAFF; CDR3nt: TGTGCCAGCAGCGCCGGGGACAGGATGGACACTGAAGCTTTCTTT
v_gene: TRBV5-1; d_gene: TRBD1; j_gene: TRBJ1-4; CDR3aa: CASSSGQGVTNEKLFF; CDR3nt: TGCGCCAGCAGCTCAGGACAGGGGGTTACTAATGAAAAACTGTTTTTT